Listed here is a single TCR beta chain. This record belongs to a study of cytomegalovirus exposure and HLA in healthy donors. The CDR3 is 14 residues long. Deletions cut 1 base from V and 4 bases from J, with 10 bases between. Germline-derived CDR1 and CDR2 are SGHTA and FQGNSA. The PCR had 60 Vbeta and 13 Jbeta primers. TCRdb's table, derived via immunoSEQ multiplex PCR, lists solely in-frame clones and lacks some. The profile shows some 120,000 clones, about 73% of them singletons. Sequenced input: PBMCs. The clonotype originates from a woman between 35 and 50 years old in good health and CMV-seropositive. This rearrangement joins TRBV7-2 to TRBJ1-1, with D tentatively TRBD1 (5 bases). CDR3 sequence reads: CASSLVGVGTEAFF. The CDR3 nucleotides read TGTGCCAGCAGCTTAGTAGGGGTAGGCACTGAAGCTTTCTTT.